A single sample gave rise to the 5 T cell receptor beta chains below, sequenced in a study of cytomegalovirus exposure and HLA in healthy donors (TCRdb year 2017). The library was prepared using the immunoSEQ multiplex PCR assay. The multiplex PCR relied on a mix of 60 forward primers for TCR Vbeta segments and 13 reverse primers for TCR Jbeta segments. TCRdb took this table from immuneACCESS and kept in-frame rearrangements with V and J called. Such tables lack part of the clones; where checked against another copy, unresolved V genes explain under half of the gap, and the rest is unexplained. The sample yields 150,000 to 200,000 clones; under 9.5% were counted once. The ten largest clonotypes hold approximately 1.4% of the sample. Sequencing input: PBMCs. The receptor source for this set is a woman younger than 45 in good health and CMV-seropositive.

V is TRBV9 and J is TRBJ2-7; 8 bases map to TRBD2. From germline, CDR1 is SGDLS and CDR2 YYNGEE. The CDR3 runs to 15 residues. Germline trimming cut 0 bases from V and 3 bases from J; bases unmatched to any gene: 5. The CDR3 here is CASSVGGSGIYEQYF. The CDR3 DNA reads TGTGCCAGCAGCGTAGGTGGTAGCGGGATCTACGAGCAGTACTTC.

This clone occurred a few times. This chain uses TRBV27 with TRBJ2-7, with TRBD2 matching 14 bases. V was pared by 6 bases and J by 9 bases, with 7 bases of the junction left unmatched. CDR1 is MNHEY and CDR2 is SMNVEV in the germline V gene (reference sequence). The CDR3 runs to 14 residues. CDR3 DNA: TGTGCCAGCAGGCCGGGACTAGCGGGAGAACTGCAGTACTTC. It codes for CASRPGLAGELQYF.

In the case of this clone: The limits of the CDR3 on the DNA are not certain, so only TCRdb's listed CDR3 is given. This rearrangement joins TRBV29-1 to TRBJ1-2; no DNA check was done on the table's D call, TRBD1. The CDR3 has 11 amino acids, counting both end residues. CDR1 and CDR2 (germline): SQVTM, ANQGSEA. The CDR3 sequence is CSVGTDYGCTF.

This clone was detected a few times. The rearrangement links TRBV12-2 to TRBJ1-1; the table calls TRBD1, which could not be checked here. TRBV12-2 is a listed pseudogene. The CDR3 loop spans 19 amino acids. CDR3 residues: CASRPLVDRVRSQDTEAFF. CDR3 bases: TGTGCAAGTCGCCCCCTGGTGGACAGGGTCAGATCTCAGGACACTGAAGCTTTCTTT.

This clone showed up just a few times. This rearrangement joins TRBV30 to TRBJ1-2; TRBD1 is a possible D gene (5 bases). V gave up 0 bases and J gave up 5 bases, with 28 bases separating them. Germline assignment: CDR1 GTSNPN and CDR2 SVGIG (reference sequence). The CDR3 covers 19 residues. The DNA for the CDR3 is TGTGCCTGGAGTGTACAAAGAGGGACTGTGGAGGGGCTGCGGTATGGCTACACCTTC. It specifies CAWSVQRGTVEGLRYGYTF.